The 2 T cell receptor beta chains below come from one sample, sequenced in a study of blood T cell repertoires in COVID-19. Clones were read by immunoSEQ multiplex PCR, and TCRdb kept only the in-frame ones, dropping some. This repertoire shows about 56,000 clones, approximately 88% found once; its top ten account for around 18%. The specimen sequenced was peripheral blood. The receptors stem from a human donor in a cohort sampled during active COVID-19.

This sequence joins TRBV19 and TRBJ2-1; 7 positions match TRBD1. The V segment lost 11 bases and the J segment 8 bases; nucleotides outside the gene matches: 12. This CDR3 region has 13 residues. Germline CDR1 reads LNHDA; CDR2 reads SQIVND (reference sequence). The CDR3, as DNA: TGTGCCGGAAAGGGCACAGGGGACCATGAGCAGTTCTTC. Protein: CAGKGTGDHEQFF. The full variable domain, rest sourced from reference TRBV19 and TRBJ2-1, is DGGITQSPKYLFRKEGQNVTLSCEQNLNHDAMYWYRQDPGQGLRLIYYSQIVNDFQKGDIAEGYSVSREKKESFPLTVTSAQKNPTAFYLCAGKGTGDHEQFFGPGTRLTVL.

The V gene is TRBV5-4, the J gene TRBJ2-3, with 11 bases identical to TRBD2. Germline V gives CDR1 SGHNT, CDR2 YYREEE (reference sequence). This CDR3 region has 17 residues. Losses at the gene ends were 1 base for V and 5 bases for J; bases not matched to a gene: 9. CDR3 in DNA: TGTGCCAGCAGCTTGAGCGTCCTAGCGGGGGGCAGAGATACGCAGTATTTT. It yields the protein CASSLSVLAGGRDTQYF.